The next 15 T cell receptor beta chains were all read from a single sample in a study of metastatic and nonmetastatic thyroid tumors. TCRdb used MiXCR to call clones anew from the PCR reads. The sample holds 13,000 to 15,000 clones, approximately 30% seen once. Prior to thyroid surgery, none of the patients had received any treatment. Sequenced sample: tumor tissue. These receptors were taken from a male donor with papillary thyroid cancer or a benign thyroid nodule (not recorded which). Some clones in this sample may be carry-over from other donors' samples.

The chain uses TRBV28 and TRBJ2-7, with D unresolved. Trimming stripped 6 bases from V and 4 bases from J, with 13 bases between. Germline lookup yields CDR1 MDHEN and CDR2 SYDVKM. This CDR3 comprises 13 residues. The CDR3 nucleotides read TGTGCCAGCAGCCCTTCAGTGTCGTACGAGCAGTACTTC. Its translation is CASSPSVSYEQYF.

This clone has a count of ten or more. The V and J genes are TRBV25-1 and TRBJ1-1; D perhaps matches TRBD1 (5 bases). The CDR3 loop spans 13 amino acids. V was cut by 2 bases and J by 2 bases, with 6 bases left in between. Germline-derived CDR1 and CDR2 are MGHDK and SYGVNS. The CDR3 is CASSEQGNTEAFF. The CDR3 DNA reads TGTGCCAGCAGTGAACAGGGAAACACTGAAGCTTTCTTT.

This clone was recorded at least ten times. At one of its ends the junction is not consistent with the germline gene, which may arise from a read error. This chain uses TRBV11-3 with TRBJ2-7, with unresolved D. The CDR3 spans 13 residues. Per the germline V gene, CDR1 is SGHNT and CDR2 is YENEEA. As DNA, the CDR3 is TGTGCCAGCAGCTTAACCCGAAGAGACGAGCAGTATTTC. It is translated as CASSLTRRDEQYF.

This clone was seen more than once but under ten times. The junction differs from germline at one of its ends, possibly a read error. The CDR3 DNA follows: TGTGCCAGCAGTTACTCCCACGAGCAGTACTTC. This gives the protein CASSYSHEQYF. The chain is built from TRBV6-2 or TRBV6-3 and TRBJ2-7; D is undetermined. Per germline, CDR1 MNHEY and CDR2 SVGEGT. The CDR3 extends over 11 amino acids.

There are many counts of this clone. CDR3 sequence reads: CASSLNIPVSNEQFF. Here the CDR3 DNA reads TGTGCCAGCAGCTTAAATATTCCAGTGTCCAATGAGCAGTTCTTC. The gene calls are TRBV11-3 and TRBJ2-1; D unclear. The V end was cut by 2 bases, the J end by 6 bases, with 14 bases between. The CDR3 sequence is 15 residues long. Germline V lookup: CDR1 SGHNT, CDR2 YENEEA.

This clone was observed a single time. This rearrangement joins TRBV20-1 to TRBJ2-5; D is possibly TRBD1 or TRBD2 (6 bases each). This CDR3 is built from 13 residues. The V gene lost 6 bases and the J gene lost 2 bases, with 13 bases spanning the gap. Per the germline V gene, CDR1 is DFQATT and CDR2 is SNEGSKA (reference sequence). This CDR3 reads CSAKGDSQETQYF. CDR3 nucleotide sequence: TGCAGTGCCAAGGGGGACTCTCAAGAGACCCAGTACTTC.

V is TRBV20-1 and J is TRBJ2-7, with D tentatively TRBD1 (5 bases). The length of the CDR3 is 12 residues. Per germline, CDR1 DFQATT and CDR2 SNEGSKA (reference sequence). V dropped 2 bases and J dropped 3 bases, with 8 bases sitting between them. The CDR3 nucleotides read TGCAGTGCTAGAAGACAGAACTACGAGCAGTACTTC. Its protein is CSARRQNYEQYF.

This clone is labeled medium-sized (0.01 to 0.1%). V is TRBV28 and J is TRBJ1-2; weak D call: TRBD1 (6 bases). Per germline, CDR1 MDHEN and CDR2 SYDVKM. Trimming stripped 2 bases from V and 3 bases from J, with 10 bases between. The CDR3 runs 14 residues. In DNA, the CDR3 is TGTGCCAGCAGTTTACTGGGGGCCGACTATGGCTACACCTTC. Protein product: CASSLLGADYGYTF.

The table lists this clone with many counts. The chain links TRBV20-1 to TRBJ2-2; either TRBD1 or TRBD2 may fit D (7 bases each). The V end lost 5 bases, the J end lost 3 bases, and 16 bases lay between the germline ends. The CDR3 is made up of 15 amino acids. Per germline, CDR1 DFQATT and CDR2 SNEGSKA (reference sequence). In nucleotides, the CDR3 is TGCAGTGCTTCCGAGACAGGGAGGGACACCGGGGAGCTGTTTTTT. It encodes CSASETGRDTGELFF.

In this sample, this clone turned up many times. The rearrangement uses TRBV19 and TRBJ2-3; TRBD2 might be the D (5 bases). Per the germline V gene, CDR1 is LNHDA and CDR2 is SQIVND (reference sequence). The CDR3 totals 14 residues. V dropped 3 bases and J dropped 4 bases, with 11 bases sitting between them. The CDR3 DNA reads TGTGCCAGTAGTATGAACGGGGTCGCAGATACGCAGTATTTT. Protein product: CASSMNGVADTQYF.

A few counts support this clone. Germline and junction disagree at one end, which may indicate a read error. The rearrangement joins TRBV10-2 to TRBJ2-7, with a possible D match to TRBD2 (6 bases). The CDR3 is 16 amino acids. CDR1 and CDR2 from the germline V gene are WSHSY and SAAADI. The CDR3 reads CASKRDSPNPSYEQYF. CDR3 sequence (DNA): TGCGCCAGCAAACGGGACTCCCCGAACCCGAGCTACGAGCAGTATTTC.

V is TRBV5-1 and J is TRBJ2-2; 8 bases are a match to TRBD1. The V gene's germline CDR1 is SGHRS and CDR2 YFSETQ. This CDR3 spans 15 amino acids. V shed 0 bases, J shed 5 bases, and the junction held 3 bases outside the gene matches. The CDR3 loop is CASSLVRGPTGELFF. CDR3 bases: TGCGCCAGCAGCTTGGTCAGGGGGCCAACCGGGGAGCTGTTTTTT.

The genes are TRBV5-1 and TRBJ2-2, with 14 positions matching TRBD2. Germline-derived CDR1 and CDR2 are SGHRS and YFSETQ. Trimming at V came to 6 bases and at J to 7 bases, leaving 8 bases not matched to a gene. The CDR3 is 16 residues long. DNA for the CDR3: TGCGCCAGCACTACGGGACTAGCGGGGGAAGTCGGGGAGCTGTTTTTT. Residues: CASTTGLAGEVGELFF.

V gene TRBV7-2 combines with J gene TRBJ1-2; D is ambiguous. The CDR3 length is 15 residues. Between the trimmed V and J ends, which lost 1 base and 4 bases, there was a span of 13 bases. Germline CDR1 is SGHTA and CDR2 is FQGNSA. Here the CDR3 reads CASSLESHRSYGYTF. DNA for the CDR3: TGTGCCAGCAGCTTAGAGTCCCACAGAAGCTATGGCTACACCTTC.

V gene TRBV27 combines with J gene TRBJ2-7; 10 nucleotides align to TRBD1. The CDR3 spans 15 residues. CDR1 is MNHEY and CDR2 is SMNVEV in the germline V gene (reference sequence). Trimming took 6 bases from V and 5 from J; bases not matched to a gene: 10. The CDR3 loop reads CASRFGTGESNEQYF. The CDR3 DNA sequence: TGTGCCAGCAGATTCGGGACAGGGGAGTCCAACGAGCAGTACTTC.